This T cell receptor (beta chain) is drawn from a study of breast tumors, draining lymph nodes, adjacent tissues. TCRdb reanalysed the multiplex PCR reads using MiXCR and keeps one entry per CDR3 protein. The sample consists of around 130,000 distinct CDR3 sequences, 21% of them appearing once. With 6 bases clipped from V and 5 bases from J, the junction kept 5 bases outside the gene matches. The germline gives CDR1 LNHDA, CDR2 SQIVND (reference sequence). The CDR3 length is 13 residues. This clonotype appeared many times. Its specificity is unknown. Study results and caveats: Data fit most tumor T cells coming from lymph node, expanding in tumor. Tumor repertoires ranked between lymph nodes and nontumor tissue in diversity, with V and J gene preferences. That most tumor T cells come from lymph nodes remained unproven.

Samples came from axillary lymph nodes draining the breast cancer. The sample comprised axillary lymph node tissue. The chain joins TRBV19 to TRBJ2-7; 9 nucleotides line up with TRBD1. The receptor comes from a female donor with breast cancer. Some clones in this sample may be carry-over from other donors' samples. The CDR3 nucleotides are TGTGCCAGTAGCGGACAGGGGAGTAACGAGCAGTACTTC. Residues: CASSGQGSNEQYF.